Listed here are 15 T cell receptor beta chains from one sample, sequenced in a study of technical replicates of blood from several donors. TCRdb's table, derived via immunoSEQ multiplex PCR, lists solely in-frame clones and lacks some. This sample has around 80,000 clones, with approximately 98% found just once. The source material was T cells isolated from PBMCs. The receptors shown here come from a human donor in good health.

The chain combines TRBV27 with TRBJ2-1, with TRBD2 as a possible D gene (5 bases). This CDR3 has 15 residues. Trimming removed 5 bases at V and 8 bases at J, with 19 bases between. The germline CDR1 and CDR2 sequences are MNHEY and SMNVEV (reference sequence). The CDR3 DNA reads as TGTGCCAGCAGTCCCACTAGTCGTTACACCCATGAGCAGTTCTTC. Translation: CASSPTSRYTHEQFF.

The CDR3 DNA follows: TGTGCCAGCAAAAGCGGGATAATCTCCTACGAGCAGTACTTC. Translating it yields CASKSGIISYEQYF. The chain links TRBV6-5 to TRBJ2-7, with 7 nucleotides matching TRBD2. J lost 0 bases, V lost 7 bases, and 6 bases had no gene match. In germline, CDR1 is MNHEY, CDR2 SVGAGI. The CDR3 has 14 amino acids.

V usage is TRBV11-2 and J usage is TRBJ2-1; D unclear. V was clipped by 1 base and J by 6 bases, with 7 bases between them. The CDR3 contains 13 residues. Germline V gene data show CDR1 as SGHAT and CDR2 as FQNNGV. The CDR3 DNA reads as TGTGCCAGCAGCTTAGCTATTCCCAATGAGCAGTTCTTC. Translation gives CASSLAIPNEQFF. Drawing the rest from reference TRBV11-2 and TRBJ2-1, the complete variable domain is EAGVAQSPRYKIIEKRQSVAFWCNPISGHATLYWYQQILGQGPKLLIQFQNNGVVDDSQLPKDRFSAERLKGVDSTLKIQPAKLEDSAVYLCASSLAIPNEQFFGPGTRLTVL.

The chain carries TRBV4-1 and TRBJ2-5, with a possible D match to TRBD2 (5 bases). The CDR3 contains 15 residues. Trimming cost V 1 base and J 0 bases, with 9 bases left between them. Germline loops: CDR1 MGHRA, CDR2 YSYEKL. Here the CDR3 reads CASSQATGYQETQYF. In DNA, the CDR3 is TGCGCCAGCAGCCAAGCGACGGGGTACCAAGAGACCCAGTACTTC.

CDR3 in DNA: TGTGCCATCAGTGGGACAGGGAACTATGGCTACACCTTC. This gives the protein CAISGTGNYGYTF. The rearrangement joins TRBV10-3 to TRBJ1-2; 8 bases are a match to TRBD1. Losses at the gene ends were 4 bases for V and 2 bases for J; bases not matched to a gene: 0. CDR3 length: 13 amino acids. Germline assignment: CDR1 ENHRY and CDR2 SYGVKD.

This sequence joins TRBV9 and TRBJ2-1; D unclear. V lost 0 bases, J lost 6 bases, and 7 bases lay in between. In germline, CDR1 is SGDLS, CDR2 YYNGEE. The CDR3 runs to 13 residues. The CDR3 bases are TGTGCCAGCAGCGTAGGTACCAGCAATGAGCAGTTCTTC. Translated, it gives CASSVGTSNEQFF.

The CDR3 DNA is TGTGCCAGCAGTGACGGCTACATCCGGGATGAGCAGTTCTTC. Encoded protein: CASSDGYIRDEQFF. V usage is TRBV6-1 and J usage is TRBJ2-1, with unresolved D. Trimming removed 3 bases from V and 8 bases from J, with 14 bases in between. In germline, CDR1 is MNHNS, CDR2 SASEGT. The CDR3 has 14 residues.

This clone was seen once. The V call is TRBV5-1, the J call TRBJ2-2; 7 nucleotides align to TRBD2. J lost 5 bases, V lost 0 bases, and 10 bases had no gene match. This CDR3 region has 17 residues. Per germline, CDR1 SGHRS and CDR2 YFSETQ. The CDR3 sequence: CASSLVLAGELTGELFF. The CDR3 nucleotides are TGCGCCAGCAGCTTGGTACTGGCGGGAGAGCTGACCGGGGAGCTGTTTTTT.

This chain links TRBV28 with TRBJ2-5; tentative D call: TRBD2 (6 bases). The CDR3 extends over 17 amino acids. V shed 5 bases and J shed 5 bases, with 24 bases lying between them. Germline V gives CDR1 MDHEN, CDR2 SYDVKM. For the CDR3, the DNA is TGTGCCAGCAGTCCTCCCTCCTTGCTAGCGAACCCTGAGACCCAGTACTTC. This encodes CASSPPSLLANPETQYF. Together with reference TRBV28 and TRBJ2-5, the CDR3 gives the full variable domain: DVKVTQSSRYLVKRTGEKVFLECVQDMDHENMFWYRQDPGLGLRLIYFSYDVKMKEKGDIPEGYSVSREKKERFSLILESASTNQTSMYLCASSPPSLLANPETQYFGPGTRLLVL.

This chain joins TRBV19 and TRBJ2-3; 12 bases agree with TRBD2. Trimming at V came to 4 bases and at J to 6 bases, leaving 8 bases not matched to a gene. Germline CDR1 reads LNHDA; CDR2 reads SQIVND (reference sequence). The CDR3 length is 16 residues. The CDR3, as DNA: TGTGCCAGTAGTACTCCGACTAGCGGGAGAGGGGATACGCAGTATTTT. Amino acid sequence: CASSTPTSGRGDTQYF. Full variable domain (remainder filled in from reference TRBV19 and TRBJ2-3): DGGITQSPKYLFRKEGQNVTLSCEQNLNHDAMYWYRQDPGQGLRLIYYSQIVNDFQKGDIAEGYSVSREKKESFPLTVTSAQKNPTAFYLCASSTPTSGRGDTQYFGPGTRLTVL.

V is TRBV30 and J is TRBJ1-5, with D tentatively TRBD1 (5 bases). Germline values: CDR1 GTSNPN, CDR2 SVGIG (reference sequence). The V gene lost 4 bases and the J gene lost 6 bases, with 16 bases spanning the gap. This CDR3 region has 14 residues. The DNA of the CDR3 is TGTGCCTGGACCCATCCCCAGGGTACTCAGCCCCAGCATTTT. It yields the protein CAWTHPQGTQPQHF.

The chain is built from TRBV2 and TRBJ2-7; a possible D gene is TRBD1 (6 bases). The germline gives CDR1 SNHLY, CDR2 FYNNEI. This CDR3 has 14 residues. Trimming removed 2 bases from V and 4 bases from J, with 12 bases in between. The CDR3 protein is CASSESTGKYEQYF. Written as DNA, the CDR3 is TGTGCCAGCAGTGAAAGTACAGGGAAGTACGAGCAGTACTTC.

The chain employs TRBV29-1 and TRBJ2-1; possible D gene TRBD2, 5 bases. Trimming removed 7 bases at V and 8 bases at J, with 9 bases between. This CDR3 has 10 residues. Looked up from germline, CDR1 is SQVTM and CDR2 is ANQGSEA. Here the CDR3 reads CSEEGDEQFF. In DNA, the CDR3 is TGCAGCGAAGAGGGTGATGAGCAGTTCTTC.

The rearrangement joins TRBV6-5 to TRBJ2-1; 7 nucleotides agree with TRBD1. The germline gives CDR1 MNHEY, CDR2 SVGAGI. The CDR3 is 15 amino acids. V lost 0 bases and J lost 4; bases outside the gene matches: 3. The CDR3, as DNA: TGTGCCAGCAGTTACTCACAGGGGCCGTACAATGAGCAGTTCTTC. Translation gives CASSYSQGPYNEQFF.

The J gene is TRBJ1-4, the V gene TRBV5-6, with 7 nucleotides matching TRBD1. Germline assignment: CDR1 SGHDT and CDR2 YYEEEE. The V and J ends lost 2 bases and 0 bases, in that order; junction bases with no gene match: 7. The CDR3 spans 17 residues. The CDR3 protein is CASSFRDSLTTNEKLFF. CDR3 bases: TGTGCCAGCAGCTTCCGGGACAGCTTAACAACTAATGAAAAACTGTTTTTT.